The 23 T cell receptor beta chains given below trace back to one sample, sequenced in a study of shared clonotypes between healthy human individuals. TCRdb's copy holds only in-frame clones and misses some; the assay was immunoSEQ multiplex PCR. Here the sample spans approximately 480,000 clones, about three quarters being singletons. The sequencing sample was made of PBMCs. Receptors originate from a woman aged 40 to 50 in good health. Some clones in this sample may be carry-over from other donors' samples.

The rearrangement links TRBV30 to TRBJ2-1; 7 positions match TRBD1. Germline lookup yields CDR1 GTSNPN and CDR2 SVGIG (reference sequence). Trimming took 3 bases from V and 8 from J; bases not matched to a gene: 10. This CDR3 is 14 amino acids long. The CDR3 nucleotides read TGTGCCTGGAGCAAGGGACAGTCGGTCGATGAGCAGTTCTTC. It specifies CAWSKGQSVDEQFF.

This chain links TRBV25-1 with TRBJ2-1; TRBD2 matches 12 bases. CDR1 MGHDK and CDR2 SYGVNS come from the germline V gene. This CDR3 comprises 16 residues. The V gene end was trimmed by 3 bases and the J gene end by 12 bases; junction bases not matched to a gene: 12. CDR3 nucleotide sequence: TGTGCCAGCAGTGAGACTAGCGGGAGTTTTCAGACTGGGCAGTTCTTC. Its translation is CASSETSGSFQTGQFF. Supplemented by reference TRBV25-1 and TRBJ2-1, the full variable domain reads EADIYQTPRYLVIGTGKKITLECSQTMGHDKMYWYQQDPGMELHLIHYSYGVNSTEKGDLSSESTVSRIRTEHFPLTLESARPSHTSQYLCASSETSGSFQTGQFFGPGTRLTVL.

On this clone: Other DNA sequences in the same sample also yield this CDR3. This chain joins TRBV28 and TRBJ2-7; D gene uncertain. V dropped 2 bases and J dropped 4 bases, with 3 bases sitting between them. CDR1 MDHEN and CDR2 SYDVKM come from the germline V gene. The CDR3 is 11 residues long. The CDR3 is CASSLGYEQYF. The CDR3 region has the DNA TGTGCCAGCAGTTTAGGTTACGAGCAGTACTTC. The full variable domain, in which reference TRBV28 and TRBJ2-7 provide the parts outside the CDR3, is DVKVTQSSRYLVKRTGEKVFLECVQDMDHENMFWYRQDPGLGLRLIYFSYDVKMKEKGDIPEGYSVSREKKERFSLILESASTNQTSMYLCASSLGYEQYFGPGTRLTVT.

This rearrangement joins TRBV29-1 to TRBJ2-2; TRBD1 is a possible D gene (5 bases). There are 20 residues in the CDR3. Trimming shortened V by 7 bases and J by 3 bases, and 33 bases separated the two germline ends. Germline CDR1 and CDR2: SQVTM and ANQGSEA. The CDR3 protein is CSALARAKVSIPRHTGELFF. CDR3 bases: TGCAGCGCCCTTGCCAGGGCTAAGGTTTCAATTCCAAGGCACACCGGGGAGCTGTTTTTT.

The gene calls are TRBV18 and TRBJ2-7; D is possibly TRBD1 (6 bases). V was cut by 3 bases and J by 7 bases, with 13 bases left in between. Germline assignment: CDR1 KGHSH and CDR2 LQKENI. This CDR3 has 13 amino acids. The CDR3 loop reads CASSPSGTQEQYF. The CDR3, as DNA: TGTGCCAGCTCACCCTCCGGGACACAAGAGCAGTACTTC.

V is TRBV19 and J is TRBJ1-4, with D maybe TRBD1 (6 bases). Germline V gene lookup returns CDR1 LNHDA and CDR2 SQIVND (reference sequence). Trimming left V 6 bases short and J 10 bases short, with 18 bases between. This CDR3 is 14 amino acids long. The CDR3 DNA is TGTGCCAGTAGCGCCGGTCGGGGGGGCATAAAACTGTTTTTT. Its protein is CASSAGRGGIKLFF.

The chain carries TRBV7-8 and TRBJ2-1; the D call may be TRBD1 or TRBD2 (5 bases each). Germline lookup yields CDR1 SGHVS and CDR2 FQNEAQ. V lost 5 bases and J lost 6, with 14 bases in between. The CDR3 length is 14 residues. The CDR3 region has the DNA TGTGCCAGCAGCAGCACGGGACGCAGCAATGAGCAGTTCTTC. Residues: CASSSTGRSNEQFF.

This clone was observed a single time. The V gene is TRBV7-2, the J gene TRBJ1-3; D gene unclear. The germline V gene encodes CDR1 SGHTA and CDR2 FQGNSA. Trimming took off 4 bases at V and 0 bases at J, with 10 bases between the two ends. The CDR3 is made up of 15 amino acids. The CDR3 reads CASSYGRGSGNTIYF. The CDR3 coding sequence is TGTGCCAGCAGCTATGGGCGGGGCTCTGGAAACACCATATATTTT.

The chain joins TRBV13 to TRBJ1-1; D unresolved. The V end lost 0 bases, the J end lost 2 bases, and 10 bases lay between the germline ends. The CDR3 spans 15 residues. Germline V lookup: CDR1 PRHDT, CDR2 FYEKMQ (reference sequence). This CDR3 reads CASSLGLRRNTEAFF. The CDR3 region has the DNA TGTGCCAGCAGCTTAGGCCTCCGGAGAAACACTGAAGCTTTCTTT.

The V and J genes are TRBV7-3 and TRBJ2-3; D remains unclear. This CDR3 is 12 amino acids long. The V end was cut by 4 bases, the J end by 6 bases, with 8 bases between. Germline assignment: CDR1 SGHTA and CDR2 FQGTGA. The CDR3 bases are TGTGCCAGCAGCTCCGGAACCGATACGCAGTATTTT. Residues: CASSSGTDTQYF.

CDR3 sequence reads: CASSNFHRGLGNEQFF. CDR3 nucleotides: TGTGCCAGTAGTAACTTTCACAGGGGGCTGGGCAATGAGCAGTTCTTC. The chain carries TRBV19 and TRBJ2-1, with 9 bases aligning to TRBD1. Germline V gene lookup returns CDR1 LNHDA and CDR2 SQIVND (reference sequence). V lost 4 bases, J lost 6 bases, and 10 bases stayed unmatched. CDR3 size: 16 residues.

The chain joins TRBV11-2 to TRBJ2-5, with D possibly matching TRBD2 (6 bases). The V and J ends lost 1 base and 5 bases respectively, with 14 bases between them. CDR1 is SGHAT, CDR2 FQNNGV, per germline. This CDR3 is 15 amino acids long. CDR3 bases: TGTGCCAGCAGCTTAGGATCCGGGGGTTGGGAGACCCAGTACTTC. It encodes CASSLGSGGWETQYF.

In nucleotides, the CDR3 is TGTGCCAGCAGCAAAAATAGGCAGGACAACACTGAAGCTTTCTTT. Encoded protein: CASSKNRQDNTEAFF. The gene calls are TRBV21-1 and TRBJ1-1. TRBV21-1 is a pseudogene locus. CDR3 size: 15 residues.

This clone was recorded many times. CDR3 sequence reads: CASSIVWDYGTDTQYF. In DNA, the CDR3 is TGTGCCAGTAGTATTGTGTGGGACTACGGCACAGATACGCAGTATTTT. The rearrangement uses TRBV19 and TRBJ2-3; 7 bases match TRBD2. CDR3 length: 16 amino acids. The ends lost 3 bases at V and 1 base at J; junction bases unmatched: 7. Looked up from germline, CDR1 is LNHDA and CDR2 is SQIVND (reference sequence). Together with reference TRBV19 and TRBJ2-3, the CDR3 gives the full variable domain: DGGITQSPKYLFRKEGQNVTLSCEQNLNHDAMYWYRQDPGQGLRLIYYSQIVNDFQKGDIAEGYSVSREKKESFPLTVTSAQKNPTAFYLCASSIVWDYGTDTQYFGPGTRLTVL.

The gene calls are TRBV7-9 and TRBJ1-1; unclear D gene. CDR3 length: 14 amino acids. V lost 5 bases, J lost 5 bases, and 15 bases lay in between. Germline CDR1 is SEHNR and CDR2 is FQNEAQ (reference sequence). CDR3 DNA sequence: TGTGCCAGCAGCCCCGCGGGAGTCTGGACTGAAGCTTTCTTT. It specifies CASSPAGVWTEAFF.

The V and J genes are TRBV18 and TRBJ1-3; 7 bases are a match to TRBD1. This CDR3 is 16 amino acids long. V dropped 3 bases and J dropped 4; count of bases not matched to a gene: 9. Germline V gives CDR1 KGHSH, CDR2 LQKENI. DNA for the CDR3: TGTGCCAGCTCACCCTCCCGACAGGGAGCCGGAAACACCATATATTTT. The encoded protein is CASSPSRQGAGNTIYF.

V and J are TRBV7-2 and TRBJ2-1; TRBD1 matches 8 bases. CDR3 size: 17 residues. Trimming removed 5 bases from V and 5 bases from J; junction bases left unmatched: 14. Per the germline V gene, CDR1 is SGHTA and CDR2 is FQGNSA. CDR3 coding DNA: TGTGCCAGCAGCCCTCCCCCCAGGGGGCAAGCGGACAATGAGCAGTTCTTC. Its translation is CASSPPPRGQADNEQFF.

This chain joins TRBV13 and TRBJ2-2; 7 nucleotides agree with TRBD1. Germline lookup yields CDR1 PRHDT and CDR2 FYEKMQ (reference sequence). V was clipped by 5 bases and J by 3 bases; unmatched bases: 12. The CDR3 sequence is 17 residues long. CDR3 DNA: TGTGCCAGCAGCCCCTCGGGGAAAGGGGGCTACACCGGGGAGCTGTTTTTT. Protein sequence: CASSPSGKGGYTGELFF.

The V and J genes are TRBV11-1 and TRBJ2-7; TRBD1 matches at 9 bases. The V and J ends lost 5 bases and 6 bases, in that order; junction bases with no gene match: 8. CDR1 is SGHAT and CDR2 is FQDESV in the germline V gene (reference sequence). This CDR3 has 14 residues. Written as DNA, the CDR3 is TGTGCCAGCAGCCCCGGGACAGGGCGTTCCGAGCAGTACTTC. Protein product: CASSPGTGRSEQYF. Drawing the rest from reference TRBV11-1 and TRBJ2-7, the complete variable domain is EAEVAQSPRYKITEKSQAVAFWCDPISGHATLYWYRQILGQGPELLVQFQDESVVDDSQLPKDRFSAERLKGVDSTLKIQPAELGDSAMYLCASSPGTGRSEQYFGPGTRLTVT.

The chain couples TRBV7-2 to TRBJ1-6; 8 bases fit TRBD1. The trim removed 4 bases at V and 10 bases at J, leaving 3 bases unmatched. Germline assignment: CDR1 SGHTA and CDR2 FQGNSA. CDR3 length: 13 residues. The CDR3 sequence: CASSSGGWSPLHF. For the CDR3, the DNA is TGTGCCAGCAGCTCAGGGGGCTGGTCACCCCTCCACTTT.

The chain couples TRBV15 to TRBJ1-3; D uncertain. Germline CDR1 reads LNHNV; CDR2 reads YYDKDF (reference sequence). The CDR3 contains 13 residues. Trimming cost V 0 bases and J 2 bases, with 2 bases left between them. The CDR3 sequence is CATSRDPGNTIYF. The CDR3 coding sequence is TGTGCCACCAGCAGAGATCCTGGAAACACCATATATTTT.

J is TRBJ2-1 and V is TRBV7-3; TRBD2 aligns across 8 bases. Germline V gene lookup returns CDR1 SGHTA and CDR2 FQGTGA. The CDR3 contains 17 residues. V shed 2 bases, J shed 0 bases, and the junction held 6 bases outside the gene matches. CDR3 residues: CASSLLGGRPSYNEQFF. CDR3 DNA: TGTGCCAGCAGCTTATTAGGCGGGAGGCCCTCCTACAATGAGCAGTTCTTC.

This chain links TRBV12-5 with TRBJ1-1; D ambiguous. CDR3 length: 12 residues. V was cut by 6 bases and J by 1 base, with 6 bases left in between. Germline CDR1 reads LGHNT; CDR2 reads FRNRAP. This CDR3 reads CASGYTNTEAFF. The CDR3, as DNA: TGTGCTAGTGGCTATACGAACACTGAAGCTTTCTTT.